This TCR beta chain appears in the sequencing data of a study of blood T cells in healthy people across ages. In regard to this clonotype: A much more abundant neighbour one base away suggests this may be a read error.

The authors ran a second PCR of roughly 6 to 12 cycles using a sample-barcoded 5' primer and a J-beta primer mix. Every cDNA molecule bore a tag from a template-switch adaptor containing 12 random nucleotides. Each CDR3 protein gets one entry after TCRdb re-called the 5' RACE reads with MiXCR. The sample contains 650,000 to 700,000 distinct CDR3 sequences, over 40% of which appear only once. The CDR3 has 12 amino acids. Germline V CDR1 and CDR2: MRHNA, SNTAGT. The clonotype comes from an elderly woman in good health. The rearrangement links TRBV6-4 to TRBJ1-5, with D possibly TRBD1 on 6 matching bases. The sequencing input was blood. The CDR3: CANSLRGQPQHF. The CDR3 coding sequence is TGTGCCAACAGTCTTAGGGGGCAGCCCCAGCATTTT.